This is a list of T cell receptor beta chains from one sample in a study of blood T cell repertoires in COVID-19. The method was immunoSEQ multiplex PCR; TCRdb's version includes in-frame clones alone and lacks a portion of them. This table has under 200,000 clones, around 84% appearing once. The sequenced sample consisted of peripheral blood. Receptors originate from a man between 45 and 60 years old with active or convalescent COVID-19. Each CDR3 is given with its conserved first and last residue. Each record gives: D gene, clone size, J gene, CDR3 length, V gene, CDR3 protein, CDR3 DNA. A D gene is named only where the DNA matches it firmly. Some rows mark clone size as missing; the rest say once, few, many or name a class of expanded clone.

>NA|NA|TRBJ1-5|14|TRBV27
CASDYPGREQPQHF
TGTGCCAGCGATTATCCCGGGAGGGAACAGCCCCAGCATTTT
>TRBD1|NA|TRBJ1-5|17|TRBV18
CASSPQTGTGNTQPQHF
TGTGCCAGCTCACCACAGACCGGGACAGGGAATACGCAGCCCCAGCATTTT
>NA|NA|TRBJ1-2|12|TRBV28
CASRQGDYGYTF
TGTGCCAGCAGGCAAGGGGACTATGGCTACACCTTC
>TRBD2|NA|TRBJ2-5|17|TRBV2
CASTLGLAGSGEGSQYF
TGTGCCAGCACCCTGGGACTAGCGGGGTCCGGAGAGGGGTCCCAGTACTTC
>TRBD1|NA|TRBJ1-1|16|TRBV28
CASRPPGGRQNTEAFF
TGTGCCAGCAGACCACCAGGGGGCAGACAGAACACTGAAGCTTTCTTT
>TRBD2|once|TRBJ2-2|18|TRBV10-3
CAISEGTSGATNTGELFF
TGTGCCATCAGTGAAGGGACTAGCGGGGCGACGAACACCGGGGAGCTGTTTTTT
>NA|NA|TRBJ2-3|15|TRBV4-1
CASSLEGGTTDTQYF
TGCGCCAGCAGCCTTGAGGGGGGGACTACAGATACGCAGTATTTT
>TRBD1|NA|TRBJ1-5|15|TRBV28
CASRTGTGDNQPQHF
TGTGCCAGCAGGACCGGGACAGGGGACAATCAGCCCCAGCATTTT
>TRBD2|NA|TRBJ2-1|14|TRBV9
CASSVVGSGGEQFF
TGTGCCAGCAGCGTAGTGGGTAGCGGGGGGGAGCAGTTCTTC
>TRBD2|NA|TRBJ2-5|14|TRBV10-3
CAISDLAGGETQYF
TGTGCCATCAGTGACTTAGCGGGGGGAGAGACCCAGTACTTC
>NA|NA|TRBJ1-2|13|TRBV12-3/TRBV12-4
CASSLGGPDGYTF
TGTGCCAGCAGTTTGGGTGGGCCGGATGGCTACACCTTC
>NA|NA|TRBJ1-4|13|TRBV7-9
CASYTDLNEKLFF
TGTGCCAGCTATACAGATCTTAATGAAAAACTGTTTTTT
>NA|NA|TRBJ2-1|12|TRBV29-1
CSIRQGIHEQFF
TGCAGCATCCGGCAGGGGATCCATGAGCAGTTCTTC
>NA|NA|TRBJ1-1|15|TRBV4-1
CASSQVGTKNTEAFF
TGCGCCAGCAGCCAAGTAGGGACAAAGAACACTGAAGCTTTCTTT
>TRBD1|NA|TRBJ1-1|13|TRBV7-6
CASSHDRVTEAFF
TGTGCCAGCAGCCACGACAGGGTCACTGAAGCTTTCTTT
>TRBD2|once|TRBJ2-2|14|TRBV9
CASSVGAGPSGLFF
TGTGCCAGCAGCGTAGGAGCGGGGCCCTCCGGGCTGTTTTTT
>NA|NA|TRBJ1-5|15|TRBV4-3
CASSQELERDQPQHF
TGCGCCAGCAGCCAAGAGTTGGAGAGGGATCAGCCCCAGCATTTT
>NA|NA|TRBJ2-4|13|TRBV5-1
CASSQGLENIQYF
TGCGCCAGCAGCCAGGGACTTGAAAACATTCAGTACTTC
>NA|NA|TRBJ2-7|12|TRBV5-1
CASSSRGNEQYF
TGCGCCAGCAGCTCGCGGGGAAACGAGCAGTACTTC
>TRBD1|NA|TRBJ1-1|19|TRBV27
CASRTGGGRGPRMNTEAFF
TGTGCCAGCAGAACAGGCGGGGGCAGGGGGCCCCGCATGAACACTGAAGCTTTCTTT
>NA|NA|TRBJ1-1|18|TRBV19
CASSDLRSHAIWTAQAFF
TGTGCCAGTAGTGATCTTAGGAGTCACGCGATTTGGACAGCCCAAGCTTTCTTT
>NA|once|TRBJ2-5|13|TRBV2
CASRGTSQETQYF
TGTGCCAGCAGGGGGACAAGCCAAGAGACCCAGTACTTC
>NA|NA|TRBJ1-5|15|TRBV15
CATSRDSGFNQPQHF
TGTGCCACCAGCAGAGATTCAGGGTTCAATCAGCCCCAGCATTTT
>TRBD1|NA|TRBJ1-2|15|TRBV24-1
CATSDFGTGGDGYTF
TGTGCCACCAGTGATTTTGGGACAGGGGGCGATGGCTACACCTTC
>TRBD1|NA|TRBJ1-3|13|TRBV10-3
CAIRGDRRNTIYF
TGTGCCATCAGGGGGGACAGAAGGAACACCATATATTTT